Listed below are T cell receptor beta chains from one sample, sequenced in a study of cytomegalovirus exposure and HLA in healthy donors. Here immunoSEQ multiplex PCR was the method, and the copy in TCRdb shows in-frame clones only, minus some. Of over 250,000 clones listed, around 90% are singletons. The specimen was PBMCs. All receptors derive from a woman in her thirties in good health and CMV-seropositive. Each CDR3 is given with its conserved first and last residue. D genes are given only for firm matches. Clone size, where shown, is once, few, many, or a class for clones that have expanded.

D: TRBD2; J: TRBJ2-2; V: TRBV7-9; size: .; CDR3: CASSLDSLAANTGELFF; DNA: TGTGCCAGCAGCTTAGACTCACTAGCGGCGAACACCGGGGAGCTGTTTTTT
D: .; J: TRBJ1-5; V: TRBV27; size: .; CDR3: CATLDRFNQPQHF; DNA: TGTGCCACCCTGGACAGATTCAATCAGCCCCAGCATTTT
D: .; J: TRBJ2-7; V: TRBV6-5; size: .; CDR3: CASSYSGEAYEQYF; DNA: TGTGCCAGCAGTTACTCGGGGGAGGCCTACGAGCAGTACTTC
D: TRBD2; J: TRBJ2-2; V: TRBV6-1; size: .; CDR3: CASSVSSGNTGELFF; DNA: TGTGCCAGCAGTGTCTCTAGCGGAAACACCGGGGAGCTGTTTTTT
D: .; J: TRBJ1-2; V: TRBV5-4; size: .; CDR3: CASSLGAYYGYTF; DNA: TGTGCCAGCAGCTTGGGAGCGTACTATGGCTACACCTTC
D: .; J: TRBJ2-7; V: TRBV9; size: .; CDR3: CASSVVSEYEQYF; DNA: TGTGCCAGCAGCGTAGTAAGCGAGTACGAGCAGTACTTC
D: .; J: TRBJ1-2; V: TRBV10-3; size: .; CDR3: CAISDGSTYGYTF; DNA: TGTGCCATCAGCGATGGTTCGACTTATGGCTACACCTTC
D: TRBD2; J: TRBJ2-1; V: TRBV7-3; size: once; CDR3: CASSLGTTYNEQFF; DNA: TGTGCCAGCAGCTTAGGGACTACCTACAATGAGCAGTTCTTC
D: .; J: TRBJ1-3; V: TRBV6-5; size: .; CDR3: CASSPGSSGNTIYF; DNA: TGTGCCAGCAGTCCTGGGTCCTCTGGAAACACCATATATTTT
D: .; J: TRBJ1-5; V: TRBV6-1; size: .; CDR3: CASSELRPKPQHF; DNA: TGTGCCAGCAGTGAATTACGTCCCAAGCCCCAGCATTTT
D: .; J: TRBJ1-6; V: TRBV28; size: .; CDR3: CASSLLLGGVKNSPLHF; DNA: TGTGCCAGCAGTTTATTATTAGGGGGTGTTAAAAATTCACCCCTCCACTTT
D: TRBD1; J: TRBJ2-7; V: TRBV5-1; size: .; CDR3: CASSLGQGPYEQYF; DNA: TGCGCCAGCAGTCTGGGACAGGGACCGTACGAGCAGTACTTC
D: .; J: TRBJ1-6; V: TRBV5-3; size: .; CDR3: CARSFQGPASSYNSPLHF; DNA: TGTGCCAGAAGCTTTCAGGGGCCGGCAAGCTCCTATAATTCACCCCTCCACTTT
D: TRBD1; J: TRBJ1-2; V: TRBV19; size: .; CDR3: CASRTGGHYGYTF; DNA: TGTGCCAGTAGAACAGGGGGCCACTATGGCTACACCTTC
D: TRBD2; J: TRBJ2-1; V: TRBV28; size: .; CDR3: CASSSASGTSGSRYNEQFF; DNA: TGTGCCAGCAGTTCCGCGAGCGGGACTAGCGGGAGTAGGTACAATGAGCAGTTCTTC
D: .; J: TRBJ2-2; V: TRBV28; size: .; CDR3: CASSLRVTGELFF; DNA: TGTGCCAGCAGTTTACGGGTCACCGGGGAGCTGTTTTTT
D: .; J: TRBJ2-1; V: TRBV11-3; size: .; CDR3: CASSFRGEQFF; DNA: TGTGCCAGCAGCTTTCGGGGTGAGCAGTTCTTC
D: .; J: TRBJ2-5; V: TRBV7-6; size: .; CDR3: CASGTSSKETQYF; DNA: TGTGCCAGTGGGACATCGTCCAAAGAGACCCAGTACTTC
D: .; J: TRBJ1-2; V: TRBV14; size: .; CDR3: CASSPGNPYGYTF; DNA: TGTGCCAGCAGCCCAGGGAACCCCTATGGCTACACCTTC
D: .; J: TRBJ1-2; V: TRBV11-3; size: .; CDR3: CAAWGEAYGYTF; DNA: TGTGCCGCATGGGGGGAGGCCTATGGCTACACCTTC
D: TRBD2; J: TRBJ2-1; V: TRBV4-2; size: .; CDR3: CASSQEGTSGLASNEQFF; DNA: TGTGCCAGCAGCCAAGAAGGGACTAGCGGTCTAGCTAGCAATGAGCAGTTCTTC
D: .; J: TRBJ2-1; V: TRBV6-5; size: once; CDR3: CASSYSRISSYNEQFF; DNA: TGTGCCAGCAGTTACTCGAGGATCAGCTCCTACAATGAGCAGTTCTTC
D: .; J: TRBJ1-1; V: TRBV6-5; size: few; CDR3: CASAENTEAFF; DNA: TGTGCCAGCGCGGAGAACACTGAAGCTTTCTTT
D: TRBD1; J: TRBJ1-5; V: TRBV9; size: .; CDR3: CASSGGTDRDQPQHF; DNA: TGTGCCAGCAGCGGAGGGACAGATCGGGATCAGCCCCAGCATTTT